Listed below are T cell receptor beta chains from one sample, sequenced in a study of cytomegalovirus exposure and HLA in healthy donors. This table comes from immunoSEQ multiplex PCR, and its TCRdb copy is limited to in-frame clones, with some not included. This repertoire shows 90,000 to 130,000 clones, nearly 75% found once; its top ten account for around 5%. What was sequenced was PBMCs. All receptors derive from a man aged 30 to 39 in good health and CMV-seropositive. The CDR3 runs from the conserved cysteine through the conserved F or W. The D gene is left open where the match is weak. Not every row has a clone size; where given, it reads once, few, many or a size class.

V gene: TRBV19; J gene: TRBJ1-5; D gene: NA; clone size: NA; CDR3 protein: CASSIGQGTQHF; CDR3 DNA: TGTGCCAGTAGTATAGGCCAGGGGACCCAGCATTTT
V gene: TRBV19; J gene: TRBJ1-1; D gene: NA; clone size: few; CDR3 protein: CASSTIQGIRDTEAFF; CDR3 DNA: TGTGCCAGTAGTACCATCCAGGGGATTCGGGACACTGAAGCTTTCTTT
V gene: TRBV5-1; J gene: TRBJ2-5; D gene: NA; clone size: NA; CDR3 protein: CASSLVVGQETQYF; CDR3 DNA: TGCGCCAGCAGCTTGGTTGTTGGGCAGGAGACCCAGTACTTC
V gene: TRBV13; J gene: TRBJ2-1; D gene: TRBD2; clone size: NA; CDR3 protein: CASSSGGASYNEQFF; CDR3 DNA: TGTGCCAGCAGTAGCGGGGGGGCATCATACAATGAGCAGTTCTTC
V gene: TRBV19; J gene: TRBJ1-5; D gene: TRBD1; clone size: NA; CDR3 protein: CASSPGQGEGFGQPQHF; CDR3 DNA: TGTGCCAGTAGTCCGGGACAGGGTGAAGGCTTTGGTCAGCCCCAGCATTTT
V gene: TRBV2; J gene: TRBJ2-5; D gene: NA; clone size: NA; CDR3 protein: CASSAGAFFGGETQYF; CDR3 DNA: TGTGCCAGCAGTGCAGGGGCTTTTTTCGGTGGCGAGACCCAGTACTTC
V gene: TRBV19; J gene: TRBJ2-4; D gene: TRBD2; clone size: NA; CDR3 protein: CASSIVTSGVAKNIQYF; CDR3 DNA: TGTGCCAGTAGTATCGTGACTAGCGGGGTAGCCAAAAACATTCAGTACTTC
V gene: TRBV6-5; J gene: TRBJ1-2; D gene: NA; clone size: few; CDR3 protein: CASSYSAGKYGYTF; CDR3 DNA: TGTGCCAGCAGTTACTCTGCAGGGAAGTATGGCTACACCTTC
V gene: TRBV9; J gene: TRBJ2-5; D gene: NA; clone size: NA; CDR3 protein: CASSVGASRETQYF; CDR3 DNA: TGTGCCAGCAGCGTAGGAGCGAGTAGAGAGACCCAGTACTTC
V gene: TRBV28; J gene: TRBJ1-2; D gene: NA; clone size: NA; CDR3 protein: CASSSQIRGYTF; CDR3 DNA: TGTGCCAGCAGTTCACAAATAAGAGGCTACACCTTC
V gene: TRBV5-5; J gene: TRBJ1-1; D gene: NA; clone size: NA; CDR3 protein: CASSLWGQLDINTEAFF; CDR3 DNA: TGTGCCAGCAGCTTGTGGGGGCAGCTTGATATCAACACTGAAGCTTTCTTT
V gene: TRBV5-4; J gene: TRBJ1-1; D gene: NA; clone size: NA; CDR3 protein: CASSLDTVNTEAFF; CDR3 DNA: TGTGCCAGCAGCCTGGACACCGTGAACACTGAAGCTTTCTTT
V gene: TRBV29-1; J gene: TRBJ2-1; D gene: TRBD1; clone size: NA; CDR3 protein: CSVVDRGHNEQFF; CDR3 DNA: TGCAGCGTTGTAGACAGGGGCCACAATGAGCAGTTCTTC
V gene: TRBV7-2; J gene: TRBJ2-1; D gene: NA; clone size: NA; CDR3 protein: CASSLGATVGEQFF; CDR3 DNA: TGTGCCAGCAGCTTAGGGGCGACCGTCGGTGAGCAGTTCTTC
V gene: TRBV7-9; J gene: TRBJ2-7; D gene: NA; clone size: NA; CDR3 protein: CASSPSGTYEQYF; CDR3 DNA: TGTGCCAGCAGCCCGTCAGGGACCTACGAGCAGTACTTC
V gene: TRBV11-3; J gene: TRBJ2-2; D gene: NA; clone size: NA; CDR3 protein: CASSPLATGELFF; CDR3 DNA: TGTGCCAGCAGCCCTCTTGCGACCGGGGAGCTGTTTTTT
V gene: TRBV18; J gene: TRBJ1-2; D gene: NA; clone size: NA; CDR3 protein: CASSLTRELYGYTF; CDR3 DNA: TGTGCCAGCTCCCTAACCAGGGAATTATATGGCTACACCTTC
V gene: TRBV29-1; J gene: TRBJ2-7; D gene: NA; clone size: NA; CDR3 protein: CSVEVMAGKNEQYF; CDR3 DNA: TGCAGCGTTGAAGTCATGGCGGGAAAAAACGAGCAGTACTTC
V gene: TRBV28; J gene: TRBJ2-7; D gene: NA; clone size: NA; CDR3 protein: CASSSPRSYEQYF; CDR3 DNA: TGTGCCAGCAGTTCCCCCCGGTCCTACGAGCAGTACTTC
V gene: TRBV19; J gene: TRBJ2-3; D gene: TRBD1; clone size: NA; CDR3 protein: CASSAVTGRTDTQYF; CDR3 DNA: TGTGCCAGCAGTGCCGTGACAGGGCGAACAGATACGCAGTATTTT
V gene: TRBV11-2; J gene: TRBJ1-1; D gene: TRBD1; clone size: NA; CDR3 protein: CASNTGTGKNTEAFF; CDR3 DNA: TGTGCCAGCAACACCGGGACAGGGAAGAACACTGAAGCTTTCTTT
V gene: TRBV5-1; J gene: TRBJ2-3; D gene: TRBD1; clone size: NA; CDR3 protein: CASSKPGQAKGTQYF; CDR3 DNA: TGCGCCAGCAGCAAACCGGGACAGGCTAAGGGTACGCAGTATTTT
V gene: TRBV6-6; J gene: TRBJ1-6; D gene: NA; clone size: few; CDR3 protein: CASSRPGTSSPLHF; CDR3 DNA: TGTGCCAGCAGTCGCCCGGGAACGAGTTCACCCCTCCACTTT
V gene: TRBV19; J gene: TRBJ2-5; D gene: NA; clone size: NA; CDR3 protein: CATSEGGETQYF; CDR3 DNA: TGTGCCACCTCGGAGGGTGGCGAGACCCAGTACTTC
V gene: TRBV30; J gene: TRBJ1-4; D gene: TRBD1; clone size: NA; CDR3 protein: CAWRPRGQDEKLFF; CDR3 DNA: TGTGCCTGGAGGCCTCGAGGACAGGATGAAAAACTGTTTTTT
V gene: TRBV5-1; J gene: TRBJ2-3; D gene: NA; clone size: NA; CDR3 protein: CASSLNTADTQYF; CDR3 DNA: TGCGCCAGCAGCTTGAATACGGCAGATACGCAGTATTTT
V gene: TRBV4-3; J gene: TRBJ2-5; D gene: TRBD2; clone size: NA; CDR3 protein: CASSQEPSGAETQYF; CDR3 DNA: TGCGCCAGCAGCCAAGAGCCTAGCGGGGCGGAGACCCAGTACTTC
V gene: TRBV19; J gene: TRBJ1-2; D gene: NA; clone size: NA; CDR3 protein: CASSGQNYGYPF; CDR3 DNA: TGTGCCAGTAGCGGACAGAACTATGGCTACCCCTTC
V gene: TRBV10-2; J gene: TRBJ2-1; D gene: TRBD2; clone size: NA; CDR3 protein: CASSKGLAGAFSYNEQFF; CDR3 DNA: TGCGCCAGCAGTAAAGGGCTAGCGGGGGCTTTTTCCTACAATGAGCAGTTCTTC
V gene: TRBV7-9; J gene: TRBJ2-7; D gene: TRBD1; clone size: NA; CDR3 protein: CASSQWTGAYEQYF; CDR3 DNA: TGTGCCAGCAGCCAATGGACAGGGGCCTACGAGCAGTACTTC
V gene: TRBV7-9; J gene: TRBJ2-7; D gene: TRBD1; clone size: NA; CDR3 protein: CASSPRQGINSYEQYF; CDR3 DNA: TGTGCCAGCAGCCCCCGACAGGGAATAAACTCCTACGAGCAGTACTTC
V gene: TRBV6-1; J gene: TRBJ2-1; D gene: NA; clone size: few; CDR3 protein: CASSEIGSSILRNEQFF; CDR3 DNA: TGTGCCAGCAGTGAAATCGGCAGCTCAATCCTCAGGAATGAGCAGTTCTTC
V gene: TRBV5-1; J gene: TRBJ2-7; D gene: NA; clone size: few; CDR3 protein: CASSLAQVADEQYF; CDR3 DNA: TGCGCCAGCAGCTTGGCCCAAGTAGCAGACGAGCAGTACTTC
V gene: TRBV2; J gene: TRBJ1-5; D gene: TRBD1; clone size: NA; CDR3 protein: CASSLQGRQPQHF; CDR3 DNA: TGTGCCAGCAGTTTACAGGGGAGACAGCCCCAGCATTTT
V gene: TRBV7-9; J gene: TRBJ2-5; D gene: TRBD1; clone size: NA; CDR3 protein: CASSLAQGAMETQYF; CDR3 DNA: TGTGCCAGCAGCTTAGCCCAGGGGGCGATGGAGACCCAGTACTTC